Listed below are T cell receptor beta chains from one sample, sequenced in a study of T-cell memory formation after mild COVID-19. TCRdb analysed the 5' RACE reads with MiXCR anew, one entry per CDR3 protein. Here the sample spans about 440,000 distinct CDR3 sequences, 15% to 20% being singletons. Sequences were obtained from PBMCs or a T cell subset sorted from them (not recorded which). Receptor source: an adult woman who had mild COVID-19 (a few samples of this study predate the infection). Cell type and time point are not known. CDR3s include the opening cysteine and the closing phenylalanine or tryptophan. A D gene is named only where the DNA matches it firmly. Size is omitted from some rows. Given values are once, few, many or a class for expanded clones.

d_call	clone_size	v_call	cdr3_length	j_call	cdr3_aa	cdr3_nt
TRBD1	few	TRBV5-6	15	TRBJ2-7	CASSFRQGRSYEQYF	TGTGCCAGCAGCTTTAGACAGGGAAGGTCCTACGAGCAGTACTTC
TRBD1	few	TRBV13	15	TRBJ1-1	CASSQSTGPGREAFF	TGTGCCAGCAGCCAGTCGACAGGGCCAGGTCGGGAAGCTTTCTTT
.	few	TRBV6-6	14	TRBJ1-2	CATHRGAQHYGYTF	TGTGCCACCCATAGGGGGGCCCAACACTATGGCTACACCTTC
TRBD2	few	TRBV5-4	16	TRBJ2-5	CASSSWTSGVQETQYF	TGTGCCAGCAGCTCCTGGACTAGCGGGGTCCAAGAGACCCAGTACTTC
.	.	TRBV25-1	12	TRBJ1-2	CASTRGVGGYTF	TGTGCCAGCACGAGGGGGGTAGGTGGCTACACCTTC
.	few	TRBV20-1	14	TRBJ2-5	CSATRPELWETQYF	TGCAGTGCTACGCGTCCCGAGCTATGGGAGACCCAGTACTTC
.	many	TRBV4-1	15	TRBJ2-5	CASSLLPGPQETQYF	TGCGCCAGCAGCCTTCTTCCAGGTCCCCAAGAGACCCAGTACTTC
TRBD1	few	TRBV12-3/TRBV12-4	15	TRBJ2-7	CASNPGQGFSYEQYF	TGTGCCAGCAATCCGGGACAGGGGTTTTCCTACGAGCAGTACTTC
.	few	TRBV9	14	TRBJ2-3	CASSVEAGSRSQYF	TGTGCCAGCAGCGTAGAGGCAGGGTCAAGGTCGCAGTATTTT
TRBD2	.	TRBV7-6	17	TRBJ2-2	CASSLGTSGSNTGELFF	TGTGCCAGCAGCTTAGGGACTAGCGGGTCGAACACCGGGGAGCTGTTTTTT
TRBD2	many	TRBV7-6	15	TRBJ2-7	CASSPGTSGTYEQYF	TGTGCCAGCAGCCCAGGGACTAGCGGTACCTACGAGCAGTACTTC
.	.	TRBV5-1	15	TRBJ2-3	CASRQYRVPLDTQYF	TGCGCCAGCAGACAGTACAGGGTCCCTTTGGATACGCAGTATTTT
TRBD2	few	TRBV9	16	TRBJ2-7	CASSASSGRGVNEQYF	TGTGCCAGCAGCGCTTCTAGCGGTCGAGGGGTCAACGAGCAGTACTTC
TRBD1	.	TRBV5-1	15	TRBJ2-7	CASSWGQGGSYEQYF	TGCGCCAGCAGTTGGGGACAGGGGGGCTCCTACGAGCAGTACTTC
.	.	TRBV3-1	13	TRBJ1-6	CASSQQAYSPLHF	TGTGCCAGCAGCCAACAGGCTTATTCACCCCTCCACTTT
.	.	TRBV20-1	15	TRBJ1-5	CSANRGRDSNQPQHF	TGCAGTGCCAACCGTGGCAGGGATAGCAATCAGCCCCAGCATTTT
.	few	TRBV12-3/TRBV12-4	15	TRBJ1-4	CASSLRQFPNGKLFF	TGTGCCAGCAGTTTACGCCAGTTCCCCAATGGAAAACTGTTTTTT
.	.	TRBV7-8	14	TRBJ1-4	CASSEERADEKLFF	TGTGCCAGCAGCGAAGAGAGAGCGGATGAAAAACTGTTTTTT
.	few	TRBV12-3/TRBV12-4	15	TRBJ2-1	CASTLGNTAYNEQFF	TGTGCCAGCACCCTTGGGAACACTGCTTACAATGAGCAGTTCTTC
.	.	TRBV7-9	14	TRBJ2-7	CASSLGAEEREQYF	TGTGCCAGCAGCTTAGGGGCCGAGGAACGCGAGCAGTACTTC
TRBD2	.	TRBV20-1	15	TRBJ2-7	CSAGIAGGPHYEQYF	TGCAGTGCCGGAATAGCGGGAGGGCCCCACTACGAGCAGTACTTC
TRBD2	many	TRBV7-2	14	TRBJ2-7	CASSSLAGGYEQYF	TGTGCCAGCAGCTCCTTAGCGGGGGGCTACGAGCAGTACTTC
.	.	TRBV10-3	14	TRBJ2-7	CAISAGRDTYEQYF	TGTGCCATCAGTGCTGGGCGGGACACCTACGAGCAGTACTTC
.	.	TRBV5-1	12	TRBJ1-4	CASSLQNEKLFF	TGCGCCAGCAGCCTCCAGAATGAAAAACTGTTTTTT
.	.	TRBV4-3	14	TRBJ2-5	CASSQEYRAETQYF	TGCGCCAGCAGCCAAGAGTACAGGGCAGAGACCCAGTACTTC
.	.	TRBV3-1	12	TRBJ2-1	CATEGGGSEQFF	TGTGCCACCGAGGGGGGCGGGAGTGAGCAGTTCTTC
.	.	TRBV7-9	13	TRBJ1-1	CASSLIGGPEAFF	TGTGCCAGCAGCCTCATTGGGGGCCCTGAAGCTTTCTTT
TRBD1	.	TRBV7-9	17	TRBJ2-7	CASSSGTGGSYAYEQYF	TGTGCCAGCAGTTCCGGGACAGGGGGCTCGTATGCGTACGAGCAGTACTTC
.	.	TRBV19	17	TRBJ1-1	CASSIVRDRVLNTEAFF	TGTGCCAGTAGTATCGTCCGGGACCGAGTTTTGAACACTGAAGCTTTCTTT
.	.	TRBV7-9	17	TRBJ2-5	CASSLGAPTAIQETQYF	TGTGCCAGCAGCTTAGGGGCCCCGACAGCCATCCAAGAGACCCAGTACTTC
.	.	TRBV7-9	13	TRBJ1-1	CASIQRGGNGAFF	TGTGCCAGCATCCAGCGGGGTGGGAACGGGGCTTTCTTT
TRBD1	.	TRBV29-1	16	TRBJ2-6	CSVGGTGGFGANVLTF	TGCAGCGTTGGGGGGACAGGGGGCTTTGGGGCCAACGTCCTGACTTTC
TRBD1	.	TRBV11-2	14	TRBJ1-1	CASREAGGWAEAFF	TGTGCCAGCAGGGAAGCAGGGGGGTGGGCTGAAGCTTTCTTT
TRBD2	few	TRBV5-1	16	TRBJ2-1	CASSLVSSGGGNEQFF	TGCGCCAGCAGCTTGGTATCCAGCGGGGGTGGGAATGAGCAGTTCTTC
.	few	TRBV13	15	TRBJ1-2	CASSATEAPNYGYTF	TGTGCCAGCAGCGCAACGGAGGCCCCTAACTATGGCTACACCTTC
TRBD1	.	TRBV6-5	15	TRBJ1-2	CASSSHTGGAGGYTF	TGTGCCAGCAGTTCACACACAGGGGGCGCGGGTGGCTACACCTTC
.	few	TRBV14	13	TRBJ2-5	CASSQGGGKTQYF	TGTGCCAGCAGCCAAGGAGGGGGAAAGACCCAGTACTTC
.	.	TRBV3-1	12	TRBJ1-1	CASSPLGKRAFF	TGTGCCAGCAGCCCCCTCGGGAAGAGGGCTTTCTTT
.	few	TRBV20-1	15	TRBJ2-3	CSAPKGAGIGDTQYF	TGCAGTGCACCCAAGGGGGCGGGGATCGGAGATACGCAGTATTTT
.	few	TRBV20-1	17	TRBJ2-1	CSAREPLWRAVYNEQFF	TGCAGTGCTAGAGAGCCTCTCTGGCGGGCTGTCTACAATGAGCAGTTCTTC